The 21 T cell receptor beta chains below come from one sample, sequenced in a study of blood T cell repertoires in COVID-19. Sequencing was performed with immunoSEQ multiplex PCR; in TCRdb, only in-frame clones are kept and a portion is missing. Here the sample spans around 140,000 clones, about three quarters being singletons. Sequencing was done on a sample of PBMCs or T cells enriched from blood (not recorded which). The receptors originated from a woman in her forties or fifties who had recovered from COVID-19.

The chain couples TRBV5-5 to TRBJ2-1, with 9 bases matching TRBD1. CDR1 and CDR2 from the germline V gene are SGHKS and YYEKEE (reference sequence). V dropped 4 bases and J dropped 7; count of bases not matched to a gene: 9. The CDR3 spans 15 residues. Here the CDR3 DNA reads TGTGCCAGCAGCCTCCGGGACAGGGTCGCGAATGAGCAGTTCTTC. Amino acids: CASSLRDRVANEQFF.

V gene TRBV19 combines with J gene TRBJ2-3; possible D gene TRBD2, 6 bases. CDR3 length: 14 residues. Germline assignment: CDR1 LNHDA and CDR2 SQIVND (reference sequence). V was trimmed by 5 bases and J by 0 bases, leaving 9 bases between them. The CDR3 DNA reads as TGTGCCAGTAGTCCAACTAGCAGCACAGATACGCAGTATTTT. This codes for CASSPTSSTDTQYF.

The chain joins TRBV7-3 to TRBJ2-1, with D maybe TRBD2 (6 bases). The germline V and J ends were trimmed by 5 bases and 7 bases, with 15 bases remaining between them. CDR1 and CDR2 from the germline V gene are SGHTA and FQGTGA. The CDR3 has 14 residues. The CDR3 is CASSPSRGSNEQFF. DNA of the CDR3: TGTGCCAGCAGCCCATCCCGGGGGTCGAATGAGCAGTTCTTC.

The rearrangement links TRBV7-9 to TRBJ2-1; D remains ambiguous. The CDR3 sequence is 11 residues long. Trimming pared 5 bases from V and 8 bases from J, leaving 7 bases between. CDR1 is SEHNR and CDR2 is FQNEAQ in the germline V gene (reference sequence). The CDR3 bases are TGTGCCAGCAGCCCCACGGATGAGCAGTTCTTC. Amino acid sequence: CASSPTDEQFF.

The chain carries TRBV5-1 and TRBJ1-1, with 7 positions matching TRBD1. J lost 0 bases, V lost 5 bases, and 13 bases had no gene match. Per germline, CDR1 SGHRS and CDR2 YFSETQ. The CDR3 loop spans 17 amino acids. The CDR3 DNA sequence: TGCGCCAGCAGACCCCCTGTGGTCAGGGGGTTGAACACTGAAGCTTTCTTT. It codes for CASRPPVVRGLNTEAFF.

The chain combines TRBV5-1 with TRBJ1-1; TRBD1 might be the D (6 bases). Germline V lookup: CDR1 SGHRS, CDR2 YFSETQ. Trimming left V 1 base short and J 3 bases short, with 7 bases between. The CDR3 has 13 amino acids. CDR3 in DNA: TGCGCCAGCAGCTTGTCAGGGGACACTGAAGCTTTCTTT. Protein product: CASSLSGDTEAFF.

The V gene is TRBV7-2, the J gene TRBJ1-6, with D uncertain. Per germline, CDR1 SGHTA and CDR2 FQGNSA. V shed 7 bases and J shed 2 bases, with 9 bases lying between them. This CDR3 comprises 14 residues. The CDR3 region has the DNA TGTGCCAGCACGGCGGCGCCCTATAATTCACCCCTCCACTTT. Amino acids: CASTAAPYNSPLHF.

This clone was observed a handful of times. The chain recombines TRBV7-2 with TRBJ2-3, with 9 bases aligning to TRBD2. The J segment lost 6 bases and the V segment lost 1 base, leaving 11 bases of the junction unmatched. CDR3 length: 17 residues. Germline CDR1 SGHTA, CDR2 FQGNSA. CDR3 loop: CASSLVALAGFLDTQYF. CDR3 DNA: TGTGCCAGCAGCTTAGTCGCACTAGCGGGTTTTCTGGATACGCAGTATTTT.

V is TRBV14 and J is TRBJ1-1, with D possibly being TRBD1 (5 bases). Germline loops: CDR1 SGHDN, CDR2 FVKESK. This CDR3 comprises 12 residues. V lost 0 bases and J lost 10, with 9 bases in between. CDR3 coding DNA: TGTGCCAGCAGCCAAGAAGGGGTGCGAGCTTTCTTT. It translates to CASSQEGVRAFF.

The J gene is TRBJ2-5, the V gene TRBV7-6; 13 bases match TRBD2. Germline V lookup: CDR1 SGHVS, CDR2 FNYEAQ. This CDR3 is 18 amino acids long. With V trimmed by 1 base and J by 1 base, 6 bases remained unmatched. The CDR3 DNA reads TGTGCCAGCAGCTTAGGACTAGCGGGGGGCCTACTCCAAGAGACCCAGTACTTC. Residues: CASSLGLAGGLLQETQYF.

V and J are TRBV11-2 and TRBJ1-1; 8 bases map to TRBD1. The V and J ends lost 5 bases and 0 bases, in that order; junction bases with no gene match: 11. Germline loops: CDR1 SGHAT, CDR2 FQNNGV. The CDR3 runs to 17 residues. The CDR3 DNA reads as TGTGCCAGCAGCACCCGACAGGGGTGGACGATGAACACTGAAGCTTTCTTT. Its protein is CASSTRQGWTMNTEAFF.

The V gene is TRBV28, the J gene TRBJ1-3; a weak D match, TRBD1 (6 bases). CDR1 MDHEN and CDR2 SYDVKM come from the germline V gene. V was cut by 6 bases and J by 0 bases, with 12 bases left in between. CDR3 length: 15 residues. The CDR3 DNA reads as TGTGCCAGCAGACACCAGGGGACCTCTGGAAACACCATATATTTT. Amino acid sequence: CASRHQGTSGNTIYF.

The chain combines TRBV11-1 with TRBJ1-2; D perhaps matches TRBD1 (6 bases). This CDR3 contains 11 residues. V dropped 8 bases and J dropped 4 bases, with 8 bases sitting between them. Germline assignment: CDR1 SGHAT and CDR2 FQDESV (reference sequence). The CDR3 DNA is TGTGCCAGCCGGGACACCTATGGCTACACCTTC. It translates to CASRDTYGYTF.

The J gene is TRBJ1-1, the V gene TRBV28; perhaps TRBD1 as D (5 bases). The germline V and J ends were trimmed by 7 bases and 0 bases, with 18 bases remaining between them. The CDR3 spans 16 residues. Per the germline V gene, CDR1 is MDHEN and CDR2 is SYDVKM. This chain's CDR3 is CASTVNRGLMNTEAFF. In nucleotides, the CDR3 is TGTGCCAGCACCGTTAATAGGGGCCTAATGAACACTGAAGCTTTCTTT. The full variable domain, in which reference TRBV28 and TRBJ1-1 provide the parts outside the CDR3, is DVKVTQSSRYLVKRTGEKVFLECVQDMDHENMFWYRQDPGLGLRLIYFSYDVKMKEKGDIPEGYSVSREKKERFSLILESASTNQTSMYLCASTVNRGLMNTEAFFGQGTRLTVV.

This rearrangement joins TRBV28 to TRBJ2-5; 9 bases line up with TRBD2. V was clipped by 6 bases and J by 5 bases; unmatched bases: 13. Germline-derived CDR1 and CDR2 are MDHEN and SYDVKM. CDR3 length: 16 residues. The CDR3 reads CASRGSGSLGGETQYF. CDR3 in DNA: TGTGCCAGCAGGGGTAGCGGGAGCTTGGGTGGGGAGACCCAGTACTTC. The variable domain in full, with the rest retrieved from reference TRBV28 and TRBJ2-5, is DVKVTQSSRYLVKRTGEKVFLECVQDMDHENMFWYRQDPGLGLRLIYFSYDVKMKEKGDIPEGYSVSREKKERFSLILESASTNQTSMYLCASRGSGSLGGETQYFGPGTRLLVL.

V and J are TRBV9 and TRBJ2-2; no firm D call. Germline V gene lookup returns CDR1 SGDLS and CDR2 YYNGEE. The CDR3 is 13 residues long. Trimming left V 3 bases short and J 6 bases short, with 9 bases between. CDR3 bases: TGTGCCAGCAGCGCCCCCGTTGCCGGGGAGCTGTTTTTT. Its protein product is CASSAPVAGELFF.

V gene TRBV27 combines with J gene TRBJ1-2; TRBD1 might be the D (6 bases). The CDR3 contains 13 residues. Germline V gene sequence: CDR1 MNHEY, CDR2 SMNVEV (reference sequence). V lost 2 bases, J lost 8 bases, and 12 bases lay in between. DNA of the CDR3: TGTGCCAGCAGTTTAGAACAGGGATACGGCTACACCTTC. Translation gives CASSLEQGYGYTF.

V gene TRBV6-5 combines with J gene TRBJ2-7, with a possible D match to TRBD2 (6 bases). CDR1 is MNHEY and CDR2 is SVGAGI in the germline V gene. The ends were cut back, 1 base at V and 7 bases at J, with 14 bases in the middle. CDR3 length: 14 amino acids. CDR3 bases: TGTGCCAGCAGTTACTACGGAGGGAGTGGAGAGCAGTACTTC. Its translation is CASSYYGGSGEQYF.

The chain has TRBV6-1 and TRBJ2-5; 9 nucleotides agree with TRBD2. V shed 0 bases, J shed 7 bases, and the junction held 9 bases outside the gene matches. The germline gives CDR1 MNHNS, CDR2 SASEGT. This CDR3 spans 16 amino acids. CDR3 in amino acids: CASSEAGRSGRGTQYF. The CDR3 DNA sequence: TGTGCCAGCAGTGAAGCCGGACGTAGCGGGAGAGGGACCCAGTACTTC.

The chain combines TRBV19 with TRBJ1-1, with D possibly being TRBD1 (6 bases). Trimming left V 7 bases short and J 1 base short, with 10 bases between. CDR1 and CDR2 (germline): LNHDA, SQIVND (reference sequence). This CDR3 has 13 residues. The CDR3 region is CASKGQQNTEAFF. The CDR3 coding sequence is TGTGCCAGTAAAGGACAGCAGAACACTGAAGCTTTCTTT.

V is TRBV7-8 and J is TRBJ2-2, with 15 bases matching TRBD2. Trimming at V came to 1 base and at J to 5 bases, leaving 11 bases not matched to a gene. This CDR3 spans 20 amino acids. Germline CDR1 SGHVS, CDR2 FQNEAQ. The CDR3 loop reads CASSLEGLAGGVRWTGELFF. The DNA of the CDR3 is TGTGCCAGCAGCTTAGAGGGACTAGCGGGGGGCGTTCGGTGGACCGGGGAGCTGTTTTTT. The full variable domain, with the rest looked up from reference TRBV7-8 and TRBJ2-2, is GAGVSQSPRYKVAKRGQDVALRCDPISGHVSLFWYQQALGQGPEFLTYFQNEAQLDKSGLPSDRFFAERPEGSVSTLKIQRTQQEDSAVYLCASSLEGLAGGVRWTGELFFGEGSRLTVL.